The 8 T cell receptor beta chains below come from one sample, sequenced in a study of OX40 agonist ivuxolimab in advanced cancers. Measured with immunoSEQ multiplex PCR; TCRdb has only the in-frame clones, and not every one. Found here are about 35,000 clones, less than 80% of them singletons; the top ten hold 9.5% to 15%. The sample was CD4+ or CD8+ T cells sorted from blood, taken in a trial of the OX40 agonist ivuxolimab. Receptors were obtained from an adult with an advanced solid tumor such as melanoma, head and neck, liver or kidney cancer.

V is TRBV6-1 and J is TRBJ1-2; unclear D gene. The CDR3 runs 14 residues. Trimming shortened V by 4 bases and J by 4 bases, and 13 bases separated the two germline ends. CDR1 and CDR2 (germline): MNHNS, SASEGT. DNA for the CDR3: TGTGCCAGCAGTGCTGGATATCTTTCCTATGGCTACACCTTC. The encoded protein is CASSAGYLSYGYTF.

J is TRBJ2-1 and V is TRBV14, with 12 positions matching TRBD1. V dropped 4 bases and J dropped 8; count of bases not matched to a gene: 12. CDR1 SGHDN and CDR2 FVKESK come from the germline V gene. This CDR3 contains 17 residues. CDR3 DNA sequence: TGTGCCAGCAGCCTTCGAATGGGGACAGGGGGCTTCTATGAGCAGTTCTTC. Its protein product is CASSLRMGTGGFYEQFF.

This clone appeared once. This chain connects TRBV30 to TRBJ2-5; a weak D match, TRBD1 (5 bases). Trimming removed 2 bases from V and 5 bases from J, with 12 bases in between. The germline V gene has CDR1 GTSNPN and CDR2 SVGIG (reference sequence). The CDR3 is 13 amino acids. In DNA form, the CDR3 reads TGTGCCTGGAGTTCCCCAGCAGGGGAGACCCAGTACTTC. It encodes CAWSSPAGETQYF.

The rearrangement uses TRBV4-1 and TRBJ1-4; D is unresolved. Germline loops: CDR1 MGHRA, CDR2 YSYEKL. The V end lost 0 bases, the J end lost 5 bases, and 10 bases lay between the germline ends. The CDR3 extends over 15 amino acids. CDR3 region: CASSQEGLGNEKLFF. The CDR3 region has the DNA TGCGCCAGCAGCCAAGAAGGGTTAGGGAATGAAAAACTGTTTTTT.

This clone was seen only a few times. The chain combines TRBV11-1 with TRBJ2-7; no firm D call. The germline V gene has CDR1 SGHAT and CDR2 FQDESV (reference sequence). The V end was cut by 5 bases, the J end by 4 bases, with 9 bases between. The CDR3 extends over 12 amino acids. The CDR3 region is CASSPQAYEQYF. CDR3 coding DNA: TGTGCCAGCAGCCCCCAAGCTTACGAGCAGTACTTC.

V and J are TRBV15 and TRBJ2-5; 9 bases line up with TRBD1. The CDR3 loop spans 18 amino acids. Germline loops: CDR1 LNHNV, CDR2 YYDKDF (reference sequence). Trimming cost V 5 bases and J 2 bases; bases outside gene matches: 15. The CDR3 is CATSPRDRVPSRQETQYF. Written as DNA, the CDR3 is TGTGCCACCAGCCCCCGGGACAGGGTCCCCTCCCGTCAAGAGACCCAGTACTTC.

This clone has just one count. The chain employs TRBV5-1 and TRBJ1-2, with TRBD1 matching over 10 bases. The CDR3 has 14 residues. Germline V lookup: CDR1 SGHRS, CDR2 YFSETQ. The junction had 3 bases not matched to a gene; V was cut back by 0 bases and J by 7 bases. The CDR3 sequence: CASSLGQGARGYTF. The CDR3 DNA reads TGCGCCAGCAGCTTGGGACAGGGGGCGCGTGGCTACACCTTC.

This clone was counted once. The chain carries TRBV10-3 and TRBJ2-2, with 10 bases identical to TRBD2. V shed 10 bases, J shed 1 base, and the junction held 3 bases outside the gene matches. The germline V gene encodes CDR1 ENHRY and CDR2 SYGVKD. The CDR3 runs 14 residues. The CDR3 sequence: CATQREGNTGELFF. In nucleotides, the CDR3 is TGTGCCACCCAGCGGGAGGGGAACACCGGGGAGCTGTTTTTT.